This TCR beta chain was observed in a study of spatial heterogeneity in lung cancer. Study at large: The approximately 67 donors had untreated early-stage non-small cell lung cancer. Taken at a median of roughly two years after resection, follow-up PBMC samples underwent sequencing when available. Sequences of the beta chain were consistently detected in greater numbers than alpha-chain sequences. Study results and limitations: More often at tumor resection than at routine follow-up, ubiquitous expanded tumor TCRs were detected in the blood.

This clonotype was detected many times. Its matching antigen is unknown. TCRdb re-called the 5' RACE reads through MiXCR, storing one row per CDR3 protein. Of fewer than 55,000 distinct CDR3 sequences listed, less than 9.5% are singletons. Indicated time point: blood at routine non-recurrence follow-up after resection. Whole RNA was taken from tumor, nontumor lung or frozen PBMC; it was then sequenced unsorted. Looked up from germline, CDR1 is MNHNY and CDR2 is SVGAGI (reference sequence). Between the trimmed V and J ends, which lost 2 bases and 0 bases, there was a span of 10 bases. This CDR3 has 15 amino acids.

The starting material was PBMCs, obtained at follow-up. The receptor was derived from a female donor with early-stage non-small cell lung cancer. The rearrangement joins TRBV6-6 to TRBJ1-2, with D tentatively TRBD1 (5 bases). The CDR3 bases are TGTGCCAGCAGTTACAAGGGGCAGGCTAACTATGGCTACACCTTC. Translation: CASSYKGQANYGYTF.